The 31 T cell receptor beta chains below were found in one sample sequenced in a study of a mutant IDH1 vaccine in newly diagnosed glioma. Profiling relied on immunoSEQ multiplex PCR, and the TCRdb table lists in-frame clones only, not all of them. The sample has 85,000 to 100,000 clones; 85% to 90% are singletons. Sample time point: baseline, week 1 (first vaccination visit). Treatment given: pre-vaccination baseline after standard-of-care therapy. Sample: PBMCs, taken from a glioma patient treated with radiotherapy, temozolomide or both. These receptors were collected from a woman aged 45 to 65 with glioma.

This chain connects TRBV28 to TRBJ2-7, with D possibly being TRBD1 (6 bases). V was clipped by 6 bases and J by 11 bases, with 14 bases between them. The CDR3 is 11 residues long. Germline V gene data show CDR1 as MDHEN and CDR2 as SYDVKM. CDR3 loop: CASSTGKEEYF. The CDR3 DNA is TGTGCCAGCAGCACAGGGAAGGAAGAGTACTTC.

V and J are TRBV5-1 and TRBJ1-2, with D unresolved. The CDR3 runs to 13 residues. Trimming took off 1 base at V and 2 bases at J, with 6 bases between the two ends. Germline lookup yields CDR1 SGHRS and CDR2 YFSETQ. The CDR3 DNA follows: TGCGCCAGCAGCTTGAGGCAGAACTATGGCTACACCTTC. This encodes CASSLRQNYGYTF.

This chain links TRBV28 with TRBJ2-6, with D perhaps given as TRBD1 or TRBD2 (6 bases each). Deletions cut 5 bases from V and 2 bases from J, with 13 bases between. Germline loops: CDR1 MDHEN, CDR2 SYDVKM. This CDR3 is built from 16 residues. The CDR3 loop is CASSGGGSTGANVLTF. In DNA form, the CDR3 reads TGTGCCAGCAGTGGAGGGGGGTCTACTGGGGCCAACGTCCTGACTTTC.

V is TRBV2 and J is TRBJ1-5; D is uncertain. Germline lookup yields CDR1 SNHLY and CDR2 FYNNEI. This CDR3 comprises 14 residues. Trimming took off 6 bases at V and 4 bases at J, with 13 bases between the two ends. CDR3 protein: CASSPLSANQPQHF. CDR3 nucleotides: TGTGCCAGCAGCCCACTTAGTGCTAATCAGCCCCAGCATTTT.

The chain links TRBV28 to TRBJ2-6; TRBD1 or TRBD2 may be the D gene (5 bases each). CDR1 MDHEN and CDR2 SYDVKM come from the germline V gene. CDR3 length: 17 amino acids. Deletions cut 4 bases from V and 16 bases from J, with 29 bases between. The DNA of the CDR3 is TGTGCCAGCAGTTCCGCGACCCTACCCGGGACCGCTACATCTCTGACTTTC. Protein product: CASSSATLPGTATSLTF.

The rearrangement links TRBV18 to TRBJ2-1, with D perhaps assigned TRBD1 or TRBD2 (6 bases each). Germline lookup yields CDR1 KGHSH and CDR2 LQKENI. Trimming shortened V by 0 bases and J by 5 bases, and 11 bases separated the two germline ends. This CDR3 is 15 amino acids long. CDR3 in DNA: TGTGCCAGCTCACCACCGGGGGGCAGGGACAATGAGCAGTTCTTC. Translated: CASSPPGGRDNEQFF.

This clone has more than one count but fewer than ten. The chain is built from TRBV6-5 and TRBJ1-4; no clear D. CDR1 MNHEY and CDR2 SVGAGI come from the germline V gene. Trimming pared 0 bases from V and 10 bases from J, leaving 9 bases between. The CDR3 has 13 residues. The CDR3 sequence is CASSYSSTGKLFF. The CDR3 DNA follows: TGTGCCAGCAGTTACTCGTCAACCGGAAAACTGTTTTTT.

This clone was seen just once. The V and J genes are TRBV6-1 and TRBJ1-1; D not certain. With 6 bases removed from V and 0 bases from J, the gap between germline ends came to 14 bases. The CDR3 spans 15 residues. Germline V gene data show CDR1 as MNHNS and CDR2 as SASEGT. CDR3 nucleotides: TGTGCCAGCAGAATAGGCGGCTCGATGAACACTGAAGCTTTCTTT. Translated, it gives CASRIGGSMNTEAFF.

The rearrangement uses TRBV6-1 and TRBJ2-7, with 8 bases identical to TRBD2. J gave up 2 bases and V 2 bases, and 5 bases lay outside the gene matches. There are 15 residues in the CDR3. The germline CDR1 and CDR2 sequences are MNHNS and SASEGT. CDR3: CASSESSGSPYEQYF. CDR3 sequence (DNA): TGTGCCAGCAGTGAATCGAGCGGGAGTCCCTACGAGCAGTACTTC.

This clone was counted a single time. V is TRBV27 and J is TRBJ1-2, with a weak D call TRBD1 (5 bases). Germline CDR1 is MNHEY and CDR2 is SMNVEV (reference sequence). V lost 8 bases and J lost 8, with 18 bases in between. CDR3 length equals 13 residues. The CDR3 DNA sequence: TGTGCCAGCGCGGGACTCTCCCTACAGGGCTACACCTTC. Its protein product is CASAGLSLQGYTF.

The CDR3 DNA sequence: TGCGCCAGCAGCCCCCGGACTAGCGCCCAAGAGACCCAGTACTTC. Translated, it gives CASSPRTSAQETQYF. V and J are TRBV5-1 and TRBJ2-5; 9 bases fit TRBD2. The V gene end was trimmed by 4 bases and the J gene end by 1 base; junction bases not matched to a gene: 5. This CDR3 spans 15 amino acids. CDR1 and CDR2 from the germline V gene are SGHRS and YFSETQ.

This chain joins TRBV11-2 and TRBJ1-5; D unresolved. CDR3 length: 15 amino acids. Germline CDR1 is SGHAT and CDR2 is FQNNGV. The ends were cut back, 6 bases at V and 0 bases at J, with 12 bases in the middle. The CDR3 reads CASSRAGVSNQPQHF. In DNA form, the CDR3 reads TGTGCCAGCAGTCGGGCAGGAGTTAGCAATCAGCCCCAGCATTTT.

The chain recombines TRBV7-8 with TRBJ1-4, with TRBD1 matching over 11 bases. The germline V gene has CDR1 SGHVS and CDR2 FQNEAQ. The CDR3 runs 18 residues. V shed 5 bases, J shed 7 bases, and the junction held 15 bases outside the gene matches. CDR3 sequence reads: CASSQNRDRGLGSEKLFF. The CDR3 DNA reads TGTGCCAGCAGCCAGAACCGGGACAGGGGGTTAGGTAGTGAAAAACTGTTTTTT.

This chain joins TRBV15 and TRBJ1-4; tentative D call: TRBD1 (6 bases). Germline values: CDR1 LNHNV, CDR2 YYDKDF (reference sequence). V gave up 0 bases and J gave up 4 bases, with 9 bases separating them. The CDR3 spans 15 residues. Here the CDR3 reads CATSRDRGSNEKLFF. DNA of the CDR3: TGTGCCACCAGCAGAGACAGGGGAAGTAATGAAAAACTGTTTTTT.

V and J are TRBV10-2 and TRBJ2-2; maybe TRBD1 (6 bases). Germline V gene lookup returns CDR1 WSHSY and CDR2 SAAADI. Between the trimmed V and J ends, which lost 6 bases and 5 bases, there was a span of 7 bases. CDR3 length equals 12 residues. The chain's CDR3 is CASRTGTGELFF. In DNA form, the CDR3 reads TGCGCCAGCAGAACAGGGACCGGGGAGCTGTTTTTT.

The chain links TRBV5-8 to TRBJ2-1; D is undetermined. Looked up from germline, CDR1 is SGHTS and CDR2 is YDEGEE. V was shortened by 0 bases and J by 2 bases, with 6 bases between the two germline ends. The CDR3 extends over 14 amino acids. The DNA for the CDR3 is TGTGCCAGCAGCTTGGAAGGGACCTACAATGAGCAGTTCTTC. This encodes CASSLEGTYNEQFF.

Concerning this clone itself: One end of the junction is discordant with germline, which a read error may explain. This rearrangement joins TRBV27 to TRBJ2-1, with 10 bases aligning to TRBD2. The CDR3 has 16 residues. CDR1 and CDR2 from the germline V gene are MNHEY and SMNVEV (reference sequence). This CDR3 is CVSTESSGRPDNEQFF. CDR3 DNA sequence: TGTGTCAGCACTGAGTCTAGCGGGAGACCCGACAATGAGCAGTTCTTC.

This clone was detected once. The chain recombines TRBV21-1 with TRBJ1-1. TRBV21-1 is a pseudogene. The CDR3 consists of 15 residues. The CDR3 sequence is CASSEGGDLNTEAFF. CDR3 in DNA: TGTGCCAGCAGCGAGGGGGGGGACCTGAACACTGAAGCTTTCTTT.

CDR3 DNA: TGTGCCAGCAGCGGAATGACAGGGGGAGGCACTGAAGCTTTCTTT. This translates into CASSGMTGGGTEAFF. The V call is TRBV9, the J call TRBJ1-1; the match to TRBD1 covers 9 bases. CDR1 and CDR2 (germline): SGDLS, YYNGEE. Trimming at V came to 3 bases and at J to 4 bases, leaving 7 bases not matched to a gene. This CDR3 has 15 amino acids.

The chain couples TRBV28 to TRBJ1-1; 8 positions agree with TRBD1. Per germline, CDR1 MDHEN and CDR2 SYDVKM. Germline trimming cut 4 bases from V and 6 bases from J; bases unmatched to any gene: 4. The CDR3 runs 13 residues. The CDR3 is CASSSGQGSEAFF. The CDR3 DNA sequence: TGTGCCAGCAGTTCCGGACAGGGATCTGAAGCTTTCTTT.

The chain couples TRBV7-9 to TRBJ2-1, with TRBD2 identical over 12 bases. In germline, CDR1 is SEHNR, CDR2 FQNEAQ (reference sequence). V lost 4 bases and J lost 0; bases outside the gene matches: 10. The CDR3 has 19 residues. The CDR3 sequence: CASSYPSGRASSSYNEQFF. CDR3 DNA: TGTGCCAGCAGCTACCCTAGCGGGAGGGCCTCAAGCTCCTACAATGAGCAGTTCTTC.

CDR3 nucleotide sequence: TGTGCCACCCAAACAGGGGACACCTACGAGCAGTACTTC. This encodes CATQTGDTYEQYF. The chain employs TRBV5-6 and TRBJ2-7, with 7 positions matching TRBD1. Germline values: CDR1 SGHDT, CDR2 YYEEEE. V lost 9 bases and J lost 2; bases outside the gene matches: 8. The CDR3 sequence is 13 residues long.

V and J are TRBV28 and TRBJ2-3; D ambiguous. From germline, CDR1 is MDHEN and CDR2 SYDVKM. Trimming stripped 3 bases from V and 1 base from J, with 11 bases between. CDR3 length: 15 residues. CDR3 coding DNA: TGTGCCAGCAGTTTGGGCAGGCGGCGCACAGATACGCAGTATTTT. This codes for CASSLGRRRTDTQYF.

The CDR3 DNA reads TGTGCCAGCAGCTTAGCGGGGACAGAGGCTGAAGCTTTCTTT. Amino acid sequence: CASSLAGTEAEAFF. The rearrangement links TRBV11-1 to TRBJ1-1; TRBD1 agrees at 7 bases. Germline CDR1 is SGHAT and CDR2 is FQDESV (reference sequence). The CDR3 spans 14 residues. Trimming took 0 bases from V and 6 from J; bases not matched to a gene: 4.

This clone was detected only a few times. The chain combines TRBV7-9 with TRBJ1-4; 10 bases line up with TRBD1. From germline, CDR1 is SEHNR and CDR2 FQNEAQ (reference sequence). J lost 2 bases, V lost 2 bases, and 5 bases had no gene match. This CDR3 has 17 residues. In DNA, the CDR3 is TGTGCCAGCAGCTTATGGACAGGGGGGCGTACTAATGAAAAACTGTTTTTT. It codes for CASSLWTGGRTNEKLFF.

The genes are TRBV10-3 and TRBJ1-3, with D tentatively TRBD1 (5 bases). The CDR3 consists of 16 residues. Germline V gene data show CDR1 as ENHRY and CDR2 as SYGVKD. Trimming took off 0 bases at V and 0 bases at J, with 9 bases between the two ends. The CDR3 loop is CAISESGALSGNTIYF. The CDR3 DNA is TGTGCCATCAGTGAGTCTGGGGCCCTCTCTGGAAACACCATATATTTT.

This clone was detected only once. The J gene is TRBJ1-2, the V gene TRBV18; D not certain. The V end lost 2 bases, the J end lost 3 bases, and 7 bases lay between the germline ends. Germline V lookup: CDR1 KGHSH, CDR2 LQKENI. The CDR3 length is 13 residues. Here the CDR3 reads CASSPAEDYGYTF. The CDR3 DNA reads TGTGCCAGCTCACCAGCCGAAGACTATGGCTACACCTTC.

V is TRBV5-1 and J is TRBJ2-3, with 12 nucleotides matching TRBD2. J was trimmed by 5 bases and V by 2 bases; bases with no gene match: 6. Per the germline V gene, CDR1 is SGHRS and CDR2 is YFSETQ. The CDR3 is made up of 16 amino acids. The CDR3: CASSLPTSGSRDTQYF. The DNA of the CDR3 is TGCGCCAGCAGCTTACCGACTAGCGGGAGTCGAGATACGCAGTATTTT.

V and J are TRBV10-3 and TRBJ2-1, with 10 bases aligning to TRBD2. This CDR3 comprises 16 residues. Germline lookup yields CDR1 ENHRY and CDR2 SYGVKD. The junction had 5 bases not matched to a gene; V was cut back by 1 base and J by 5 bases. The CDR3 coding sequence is TGTGCCATCAGTGAGTTACTAGCGGGACTTCACAATGAGCAGTTCTTC. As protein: CAISELLAGLHNEQFF.

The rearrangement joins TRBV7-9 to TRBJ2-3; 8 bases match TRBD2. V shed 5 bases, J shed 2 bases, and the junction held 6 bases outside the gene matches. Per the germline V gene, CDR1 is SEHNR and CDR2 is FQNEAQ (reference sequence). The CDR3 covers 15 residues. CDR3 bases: TGTGCCAGCAGCCAAGGACTAGCCCCCACAGATACGCAGTATTTT. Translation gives CASSQGLAPTDTQYF.

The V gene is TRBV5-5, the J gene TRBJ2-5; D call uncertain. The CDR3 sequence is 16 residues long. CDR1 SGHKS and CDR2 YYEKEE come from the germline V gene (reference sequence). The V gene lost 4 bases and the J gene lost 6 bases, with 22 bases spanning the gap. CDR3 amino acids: CASSIRSDGSPKTQYF. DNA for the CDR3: TGTGCCAGCAGCATCCGTTCGGACGGATCCCCAAAGACCCAGTACTTC.